A single T cell receptor beta chain is shown here with its context. This CDR3 has 14 amino acids. Germline V gene sequence: CDR1 MGHRA, CDR2 YSYEKL. V dropped 4 bases and J dropped 5 bases, with 14 bases sitting between them. This record comes from a study of OX40 agonist ivuxolimab in advanced cancers. The method was immunoSEQ multiplex PCR; TCRdb's version includes in-frame clones alone and lacks a portion of them. The sample shows approximately 24,000 clones, approximately 77% of them seen only once. The specimen comprised CD4+ or CD8+ T cells sorted from blood, sampled in a trial of the OX40 agonist ivuxolimab. The chain links TRBV4-1 to TRBJ1-1; D call uncertain. The source of this sequence is an adult with an advanced solid tumor such as melanoma, head and neck, liver or kidney cancer. CDR3 in DNA: TGCGCCAGCAGCCCATTGAGGGATTTTACTGAAGCTTTCTTT. Amino acids: CASSPLRDFTEAFF.